Following are 19 T cell receptor beta chains from one sample sequenced in a study of control samples from healthy donors and cancer patients. Sequencing was performed with immunoSEQ multiplex PCR; in TCRdb, only in-frame clones are kept and a portion is missing. The table includes fewer than 200,000 clones, 70% to 90% detected once. Material: blood. These receptors all come from a man younger than 45 in good health.

The rearrangement joins TRBV6-5 to TRBJ1-6, with 7 bases matching TRBD1. J was trimmed by 8 bases and V by 4 bases; bases with no gene match: 11. The germline gives CDR1 MNHEY, CDR2 SVGAGI. The CDR3 length is 16 residues. The CDR3 DNA follows: TGTGCCAGCAGTTTCCGACCCGACAGGGCCCATTCACCCCTCCACTTT. The encoded protein is CASSFRPDRAHSPLHF.

V is TRBV7-2 and J is TRBJ2-5; D ambiguous. V shed 1 base and J shed 9 bases, with 18 bases lying between them. The CDR3 is 15 amino acids. From germline, CDR1 is SGHTA and CDR2 FQGNSA. The CDR3 spells CASSLDGGRGWAQYF. CDR3 nucleotide sequence: TGTGCCAGCAGCTTAGATGGCGGCCGTGGGTGGGCCCAGTACTTC.

V usage is TRBV6-6 and J usage is TRBJ1-5; 8 bases fit TRBD1. Trimming at V came to 5 bases and at J to 1 base, leaving 10 bases not matched to a gene. The CDR3 runs to 17 residues. Germline V gives CDR1 MNHNY, CDR2 SVGAGI (reference sequence). The CDR3 region is CASSPDRGTMSNQPQHF. CDR3 nucleotide sequence: TGTGCCAGCAGTCCTGACAGGGGCACTATGAGCAATCAGCCCCAGCATTTT.

J is TRBJ2-7 and V is TRBV10-3, with TRBD1 identical over 7 bases. CDR1 is ENHRY and CDR2 is SYGVKD in the germline V gene. The CDR3 loop spans 12 amino acids. Trimming took 10 bases from V and 3 from J; bases not matched to a gene: 6. The CDR3 spells CASSGTDYEQYF. The CDR3 region has the DNA TGTGCCAGCTCCGGGACAGACTACGAGCAGTACTTC.

The rearrangement uses TRBV15 and TRBJ2-7, with D possibly being TRBD1 (6 bases). This CDR3 region has 13 residues. The germline gives CDR1 LNHNV, CDR2 YYDKDF (reference sequence). Between the trimmed V and J ends, which lost 9 bases and 3 bases, there was a span of 15 bases. Here the CDR3 DNA reads TGTGCCACAGCAGGGGTTGGAGACTACGAGCAGTACTTC. It specifies CATAGVGDYEQYF.

This sequence joins TRBV9 and TRBJ2-2; 7 bases are a match to TRBD2. Per the germline V gene, CDR1 is SGDLS and CDR2 is YYNGEE. This CDR3 region has 17 residues. J gave up 6 bases and V 0 bases, and 11 bases lay outside the gene matches. The CDR3 coding sequence is TGTGCCAGCAGCGTAGCAATCAGCGGGGCGGGTTCCGGGGAGCTGTTTTTT. This encodes CASSVAISGAGSGELFF.

The rearrangement uses TRBV28 and TRBJ2-7; D is undetermined. V lost 6 bases to trimming and J lost 5 bases, with 17 bases between them. This CDR3 comprises 14 residues. The germline V gene has CDR1 MDHEN and CDR2 SYDVKM. The CDR3 here is CASSSPSSKDEQYF. In DNA, the CDR3 is TGTGCCAGCAGCTCCCCCAGTTCAAAGGACGAGCAGTACTTC.

This clone was counted only a few times. The V call is TRBV2, the J call TRBJ2-7; weak D call: TRBD1 (6 bases). The V gene lost 7 bases and the J gene lost 4 bases, with 8 bases spanning the gap. The germline CDR1 and CDR2 sequences are SNHLY and FYNNEI. The CDR3 consists of 11 residues. DNA for the CDR3: TGTGCCAGCAAGGGGGAGTACGAGCAGTACTTC. Amino acid sequence: CASKGEYEQYF.

The CDR3 here is CARGVQGHEKLFF. For the CDR3, the DNA is TGTGCCAGAGGGGTACAGGGCCATGAAAAACTGTTTTTT. The chain links TRBV2 to TRBJ1-4, with a tentative D call TRBD1 (6 bases). Trimming cost V 9 bases and J 6 bases, with 14 bases left between them. The CDR3 totals 13 residues. Germline CDR1 is SNHLY and CDR2 is FYNNEI.

The rearrangement joins TRBV19 to TRBJ2-3, with TRBD2 matching 9 bases. V gave up 5 bases and J gave up 1 base; unmatched junction bases: 4. Germline loops: CDR1 LNHDA, CDR2 SQIVND (reference sequence). There are 15 residues in the CDR3. CDR3 nucleotides: TGTGCCAGTAGTCTTAGCGGGAGCGGCACAGATACGCAGTATTTT. This sequence encodes CASSLSGSGTDTQYF.

The chain uses TRBV27 and TRBJ1-5, with TRBD1 identical over 7 bases. V dropped 8 bases and J dropped 4; count of bases not matched to a gene: 14. This CDR3 spans 16 amino acids. CDR1 MNHEY and CDR2 SMNVEV come from the germline V gene (reference sequence). DNA of the CDR3: TGTGCCAGCGGTCCTATGGGACAGAGTGGAAATCAGCCCCAGCATTTT. It translates to CASGPMGQSGNQPQHF.

This sequence joins TRBV4-3 and TRBJ2-3; 7 bases are shared with TRBD2. Germline values: CDR1 LGHNA, CDR2 YSLEER. Trimming cost V 4 bases and J 0 bases; bases outside gene matches: 7. The CDR3 has 16 residues. The CDR3 sequence: CASSRSLGGSTDTQYF. In DNA form, the CDR3 reads TGCGCCAGCAGCCGGAGCCTGGGGGGGAGCACAGATACGCAGTATTTT.

The sample holds one count of this clone. The chain links TRBV27 to TRBJ2-7, with 10 bases that match TRBD2. Trimming took 5 bases from V and 2 from J; bases not matched to a gene: 0. The germline V gene encodes CDR1 MNHEY and CDR2 SMNVEV (reference sequence). The CDR3 is 13 amino acids. DNA for the CDR3: TGTGCCAGCAGTCTAGCGGGAGCCTACGAGCAGTACTTC. Amino acids: CASSLAGAYEQYF.

The chain employs TRBV7-9 and TRBJ2-1; maybe TRBD2 (6 bases). The CDR3 totals 14 residues. V gave up 6 bases and J gave up 8 bases, with 17 bases separating them. Germline CDR1 and CDR2: SEHNR and FQNEAQ (reference sequence). The CDR3 here is CASRRDSQKDEQFF. The CDR3, as DNA: TGTGCCAGCAGGCGGGACTCCCAGAAGGATGAGCAGTTCTTC.

This sequence joins TRBV7-8 and TRBJ1-2; 12 bases fit TRBD1. This CDR3 contains 15 residues. V trimming: 4 bases; J trimming: 8 bases; junction bases outside the gene matches: 8. Germline CDR1 SGHVS, CDR2 FQNEAQ. Here the CDR3 DNA reads TGTGCCAGCAGCTGGGGGGGACAGGGGGCGGAGGGCTACACCTTC. Protein product: CASSWGGQGAEGYTF.

This chain uses TRBV28 with TRBJ2-7; 8 nucleotides align to TRBD1. This CDR3 comprises 16 residues. V lost 3 bases, J lost 3 bases, and 10 bases stayed unmatched. Germline values: CDR1 MDHEN, CDR2 SYDVKM. The CDR3 DNA is TGTGCCAGCAGTTTGAGTGTGGACAGGGTTAGCTACGAGCAGTACTTC. As protein: CASSLSVDRVSYEQYF.

The chain recombines TRBV27 with TRBJ1-1, with TRBD1 matching 9 bases. Per germline, CDR1 MNHEY and CDR2 SMNVEV (reference sequence). The CDR3 length is 13 residues. Trimming cost V 3 bases and J 6 bases; bases outside gene matches: 2. The CDR3 bases are TGTGCCAGCAGTTTGGGACAGGGTTCTGAAGCTTTCTTT. This sequence encodes CASSLGQGSEAFF.

V is TRBV19 and J is TRBJ2-7; D is unclear. The CDR3 contains 13 residues. Per the germline V gene, CDR1 is LNHDA and CDR2 is SQIVND (reference sequence). V was clipped by 0 bases and J by 5 bases, with 8 bases between them. The CDR3 loop is CASSIDRPDEQYF. The DNA of the CDR3 is TGTGCCAGTAGTATAGATCGCCCGGACGAGCAGTACTTC.

The chain uses TRBV20-1 and TRBJ2-7; 9 bases line up with TRBD1. This CDR3 has 15 amino acids. Losses at the gene ends were 3 bases for V and 4 bases for J; bases not matched to a gene: 10. CDR1 is DFQATT, CDR2 SNEGSKA, per germline (reference sequence). CDR3 nucleotides: TGCAGTGCTAGTCCACCGAACAGGGGGCAATACGAGCAGTACTTC. The encoded protein is CSASPPNRGQYEQYF.